Sequencing of this TCR beta chain was carried out in a study of metastatic and nonmetastatic thyroid tumors. Thyroid surgery had not been preceded by any treatment in any patient. TCRdb reassembled clones from the PCR reads with MiXCR. The sample carries approximately 19,000 clones, approximately 35% recorded once. Trimming shortened V by 3 bases and J by 4 bases, and 2 bases separated the two germline ends. CDR3 length: 12 residues. Germline CDR1 and CDR2: SGDLS and YYNGEE. The sample holds a few counts of this clone. Sample: tumor tissue. This chain connects TRBV9 to TRBJ2-6; D is unclear. The TCR was taken from a female donor with papillary thyroid cancer or a benign thyroid nodule (not recorded which). Some clones in this sample may be carry-over from other donors' samples. CDR3 in amino acids: CASSGGANVLTF. DNA for the CDR3: TGTGCCAGCAGCGGAGGGGCCAACGTCCTGACTTTC.